A single sample is the source of the 29 T cell receptor beta chains below, sequenced in a study of PD-1 blockade in classical Hodgkin lymphoma. Each of the patients experienced relapse following autologous stem cell transplantation, and their brentuximab vedotin exposure differed. Here immunoSEQ multiplex PCR was the method, and the copy in TCRdb shows in-frame clones only, minus some. The top ten clones hold 3% of a sample with around 42,000 clones, approximately 70% of them seen once. The material sequenced was peripheral blood mononuclear cells (PBMCs), taken at baseline. These receptors were obtained from a human donor with classical Hodgkin lymphoma.

V and J are TRBV9 and TRBJ2-1; 9 bases are shared with TRBD2. In germline, CDR1 is SGDLS, CDR2 YYNGEE. J gave up 7 bases and V 4 bases, and 12 bases lay outside the gene matches. This CDR3 region has 16 residues. DNA of the CDR3: TGTGCCAGCAGCTCGAGAGGGCGGGAGGGCCGAAATGAGCAGTTCTTC. The encoded protein is CASSSRGREGRNEQFF.

In its sample, this clone was seen a few times. This sequence joins TRBV19 and TRBJ1-2; the D is unclear. V dropped 1 base and J dropped 2 bases, with 5 bases sitting between them. Germline V gives CDR1 LNHDA, CDR2 SQIVND (reference sequence). This CDR3 spans 13 amino acids. This CDR3 reads CASSIGGNYGYTF. For the CDR3, the DNA is TGTGCCAGTAGTATAGGAGGGAACTATGGCTACACCTTC.

The chain combines TRBV19 with TRBJ1-6; 10 nucleotides match TRBD1. The CDR3 loop spans 16 amino acids. CDR1 is LNHDA, CDR2 SQIVND, per germline (reference sequence). J lost 10 bases, V lost 5 bases, and 11 bases had no gene match. CDR3 nucleotides: TGTGCCAGTAGTGAGATACCGGGACAGGGGCGATCACCCCTCCACTTT. It translates to CASSEIPGQGRSPLHF.

This clone was detected a few times. The chain links TRBV5-1 to TRBJ1-1; D gene unclear. CDR1 and CDR2 from the germline V gene are SGHRS and YFSETQ. V lost 2 bases and J 2 bases, leaving 19 bases between the germline ends. This CDR3 is 17 amino acids long. The CDR3 DNA sequence: TGCGCCAGCAGCTTCGGGGTAGGAGGCCTCCTAAACACTGAAGCTTTCTTT. It encodes CASSFGVGGLLNTEAFF.

This clone has only a few counts. This chain joins TRBV7-8 and TRBJ1-1; perhaps TRBD1 as D (6 bases). CDR1 is SGHVS and CDR2 is FQNEAQ in the germline V gene. This CDR3 region has 14 residues. V was pared by 1 base and J by 4 bases, with 10 bases between. CDR3 bases: TGTGCCAGCAGCTTAGTCGGAGGGGGCACTGAAGCTTTCTTT. This codes for CASSLVGGGTEAFF.

J is TRBJ2-1 and V is TRBV13; the match to TRBD2 covers 12 bases. CDR3 size: 19 residues. The V and J ends lost 5 bases and 0 bases, in that order; junction bases with no gene match: 11. Germline V lookup: CDR1 PRHDT, CDR2 FYEKMQ (reference sequence). This CDR3 is CASSGRTSGGLSSYNEQFF. CDR3 in DNA: TGTGCCAGCAGCGGGCGAACTAGCGGGGGGCTGAGCTCCTACAATGAGCAGTTCTTC. The full variable domain, completed using reference TRBV13 and TRBJ2-1, is AAGVIQSPRHLIKEKRETATLKCYPIPRHDTVYWYQQGPGQDPQFLISFYEKMQSDKGSIPDRFSAQQFSDYHSELNMSSLELGDSALYFCASSGRTSGGLSSYNEQFFGPGTRLTVL.

This clone has more than one count but fewer than ten. The gene calls are TRBV6-6 and TRBJ2-7; D remains ambiguous. Trimming removed 0 bases at V and 0 bases at J, with 3 bases between. The CDR3 covers 13 residues. Per germline, CDR1 MNHNY and CDR2 SVGAGI (reference sequence). CDR3 sequence: CASSYSISYEQYF. As DNA, the CDR3 is TGTGCCAGCAGTTACTCAATCTCCTACGAGCAGTACTTC.

The count of this clone is one. The chain has TRBV6-5 and TRBJ1-1; tentative D call: TRBD1 (5 bases). This CDR3 comprises 13 residues. Germline V gives CDR1 MNHEY, CDR2 SVGAGI. V shed 7 bases and J shed 5 bases, with 14 bases lying between them. The CDR3 bases are TGTGCCAGCACGCCCCCCGGGGGAACTGAAGCTTTCTTT. Its protein is CASTPPGGTEAFF.

By share of the sample, this clone is medium-sized. The V call is TRBV27, the J call TRBJ2-3, with D possibly being TRBD1 (8 bases). Germline CDR1 and CDR2: MNHEY and SMNVEV (reference sequence). The CDR3 is made up of 20 amino acids. V gave up 5 bases and J gave up 1 base, with 28 bases separating them. CDR3 sequence reads: CASSINPTGVSGTGTDTQYF. The CDR3 bases are TGTGCCAGCAGTATCAACCCGACAGGGGTGAGCGGGACGGGCACAGATACGCAGTATTTT.

The genes are TRBV29-1 and TRBJ2-7; possibly TRBD1 or TRBD2 for D (5 bases each). V lost 1 base to trimming and J lost 5 bases, with 12 bases between them. CDR3 size: 13 residues. Germline V CDR1 and CDR2: SQVTM, ANQGSEA. The CDR3 protein is CSVEGGERNEQYF. The CDR3 DNA reads TGCAGCGTTGAAGGGGGCGAGCGGAACGAGCAGTACTTC.

This clone was detected only once. This chain joins TRBV7-2 and TRBJ2-2, with 11 bases that match TRBD2. This CDR3 is built from 18 residues. With V trimmed by 1 base and J by 4 bases, 8 bases remained unmatched. Germline CDR1 reads SGHTA; CDR2 reads FQGNSA. The CDR3 nucleotides are TGTGCCAGCAGCTTAGTCCTAGCGGGAGGCCGGGGCACCGGGGAGCTGTTTTTT. It translates to CASSLVLAGGRGTGELFF.

This rearrangement joins TRBV28 to TRBJ2-4; TRBD2 is a possible D gene (6 bases). Germline lookup yields CDR1 MDHEN and CDR2 SYDVKM. The CDR3 is 17 residues long. The germline V and J ends were trimmed by 3 bases and 0 bases, with 15 bases remaining between them. The CDR3 DNA is TGTGCCAGCAGTTTCATTAGCGGTCTACTAGCCAAAAACATTCAGTACTTC. Residues: CASSFISGLLAKNIQYF. Combining the CDR3 with reference TRBV28 and TRBJ2-4 gives the whole variable domain DVKVTQSSRYLVKRTGEKVFLECVQDMDHENMFWYRQDPGLGLRLIYFSYDVKMKEKGDIPEGYSVSREKKERFSLILESASTNQTSMYLCASSFISGLLAKNIQYFGAGTRLSVL.

The chain combines TRBV4-1 with TRBJ2-3; TRBD1 matches 8 bases. The CDR3 has 16 amino acids. V trimming: 5 bases; J trimming: 0 bases; junction bases outside the gene matches: 7. Germline loops: CDR1 MGHRA, CDR2 YSYEKL. The CDR3 DNA reads as TGCGCCAGCAGCGAGGGCCAGGGGGCTAGCACAGATACGCAGTATTTT. Translating gives CASSEGQGASTDTQYF.

This clone was recorded a few times. This chain connects TRBV30 to TRBJ1-5, with D hard to call. Trimming removed 2 bases at V and 6 bases at J, with 11 bases between. This CDR3 contains 13 residues. Germline values: CDR1 GTSNPN, CDR2 SVGIG (reference sequence). The CDR3 protein is CAWSLSASQPQHF. As DNA, the CDR3 is TGTGCCTGGAGTTTATCAGCGTCTCAGCCCCAGCATTTT.

The V and J genes are TRBV29-1 and TRBJ2-7, with 7 nucleotides matching TRBD2. Germline-derived CDR1 and CDR2 are SQVTM and ANQGSEA. The CDR3 covers 15 residues. J gave up 0 bases and V 5 bases, and 10 bases lay outside the gene matches. The CDR3 sequence is CSVFGTGRLSYEQYF. The CDR3 DNA follows: TGCAGCGTTTTCGGAACCGGGAGGCTCTCCTACGAGCAGTACTTC.

This clone occurred a few times. The chain combines TRBV27 with TRBJ1-3; 8 bases map to TRBD1. Germline values: CDR1 MNHEY, CDR2 SMNVEV (reference sequence). With 8 bases clipped from V and 4 bases from J, the junction kept 4 bases outside the gene matches. This CDR3 is built from 13 residues. CDR3 amino acids: CASWGQAGNTIYF. The CDR3 DNA reads as TGTGCCAGCTGGGGACAGGCAGGAAACACCATATATTTT.

This chain connects TRBV6-5 to TRBJ1-4, with TRBD1 as a possible D gene (6 bases). CDR1 and CDR2 from the germline V gene are MNHEY and SVGAGI. The CDR3 runs to 13 residues. V lost 6 bases and J lost 8, with 13 bases in between. The CDR3 sequence: CASRFRGEEKLFF. The CDR3 coding sequence is TGTGCCAGCAGGTTTAGGGGGGAAGAAAAACTGTTTTTT.

In its sample, this clone was seen a few times. CDR3 sequence reads: CASSPTLRDGGAPYEQYF. CDR3 nucleotide sequence: TGTGCCAGCTCACCCACCTTGCGAGACGGAGGAGCCCCCTACGAGCAGTACTTC. V usage is TRBV18 and J usage is TRBJ2-7, with D maybe TRBD2 (5 bases). The V end was cut by 3 bases, the J end by 2 bases, with 23 bases between. The CDR3 has 18 residues. Germline V gives CDR1 KGHSH, CDR2 LQKENI.

The chain carries TRBV5-1 and TRBJ2-7; TRBD1 agrees at 7 bases. The V segment lost 2 bases and the J segment 2 bases; nucleotides outside the gene matches: 10. The V gene's germline CDR1 is SGHRS and CDR2 YFSETQ. The CDR3 has 16 residues. CDR3 in amino acids: CASSLPLGGETYEQYF. CDR3 in DNA: TGCGCCAGCAGCTTACCCCTAGGGGGCGAAACCTACGAGCAGTACTTC.

The chain is built from TRBV19 and TRBJ2-3; 7 positions agree with TRBD2. The CDR3 is 15 residues long. The germline gives CDR1 LNHDA, CDR2 SQIVND (reference sequence). The V and J ends lost 5 bases and 1 base, in that order; junction bases with no gene match: 6. The CDR3 is CASSRGGAGTDTQYF. The CDR3 nucleotides are TGTGCCAGTAGTCGGGGAGGGGCCGGCACAGATACGCAGTATTTT.

This chain uses TRBV27 with TRBJ1-2, with D unresolved. V was pared by 3 bases and J by 0 bases, with 11 bases between. There are 15 residues in the CDR3. CDR1 is MNHEY, CDR2 SMNVEV, per germline (reference sequence). Here the CDR3 reads CASSFIPETNYGYTF. In DNA, the CDR3 is TGTGCCAGCAGTTTTATTCCGGAGACTAACTATGGCTACACCTTC.

This chain uses TRBV6-6 with TRBJ2-7; no reliable D call. Trimming cost V 6 bases and J 4 bases, with 16 bases left between them. Germline V gene data show CDR1 as MNHNY and CDR2 as SVGAGI (reference sequence). The length of the CDR3 is 14 residues. The CDR3 DNA reads as TGTGCCAGCAGAGCCCCGGCGGAGAGTTACGAGCAGTACTTC. It encodes CASRAPAESYEQYF.

The chain recombines TRBV27 with TRBJ1-4; TRBD1 is a possible D gene (6 bases). Germline V CDR1 and CDR2: MNHEY, SMNVEV (reference sequence). CDR3 length: 19 residues. V lost 6 bases, J lost 0 bases, and 23 bases lay in between. CDR3 residues: CASRRRARGNFATNEKLFF. In nucleotides, the CDR3 is TGTGCCAGCAGGAGGCGAGCCAGGGGAAACTTTGCAACTAATGAAAAACTGTTTTTT.

The chain joins TRBV5-1 to TRBJ1-2; TRBD1 matches at 9 bases. Trimming at V came to 4 bases and at J to 2 bases, leaving 3 bases not matched to a gene. The CDR3 consists of 14 residues. CDR1 SGHRS and CDR2 YFSETQ come from the germline V gene. This CDR3 reads CASSTDRGNYGYTF. In nucleotides, the CDR3 is TGCGCCAGCAGCACGGACAGGGGAAACTATGGCTACACCTTC.

This chain connects TRBV2 to TRBJ2-7; no definite D call. This CDR3 region has 12 residues. V lost 7 bases to trimming and J lost 3 bases, with 10 bases between them. Per the germline V gene, CDR1 is SNHLY and CDR2 is FYNNEI. The CDR3, as DNA: TGTGCCAGCATGGCCAGCAGCTACGAGCAGTACTTC. Protein sequence: CASMASSYEQYF.

This chain links TRBV7-9 with TRBJ2-1; tentative D call: TRBD1 (6 bases). Germline loops: CDR1 SEHNR, CDR2 FQNEAQ (reference sequence). This CDR3 region has 14 residues. V lost 2 bases, J lost 6 bases, and 11 bases lay in between. CDR3 DNA: TGTGCCAGCAGCTTACCAGGGGCCGGCAATGAGCAGTTCTTC. Its protein product is CASSLPGAGNEQFF.

This chain connects TRBV6-6 to TRBJ2-1, with 9 bases matching TRBD2. Germline V CDR1 and CDR2: MNHNY, SVGAGI (reference sequence). V trimming: 2 bases; J trimming: 9 bases; junction bases outside the gene matches: 5. This CDR3 spans 14 amino acids. The CDR3 nucleotides read TGTGCCAGCAGTTACGAGGCGGGAGGGCCTGAGCAGTTCTTC. It codes for CASSYEAGGPEQFF.

In regard to this clone: At one end the junction does not follow the germline gene, possibly because of a read error. The chain is built from TRBV30 and TRBJ1-4; 9 bases agree with TRBD1. The germline V gene has CDR1 GTSNPN and CDR2 SVGIG (reference sequence). This CDR3 spans 11 amino acids. The CDR3 region is CAWSDGTGYLF. In DNA, the CDR3 is TGTGCCTGGAGTGACGGGACAGGGTATCTTTTT.

This clone was picked up a small number of times. The genes are TRBV7-2 and TRBJ2-1, with D possibly matching TRBD1 (5 bases). V was cut by 1 base and J by 8 bases, with 12 bases left in between. CDR1 SGHTA and CDR2 FQGNSA come from the germline V gene. The CDR3 contains 14 residues. This CDR3 is CASSLGGFRDEQFF. The CDR3 DNA reads as TGTGCCAGCAGCTTAGGCGGTTTCAGGGATGAGCAGTTCTTC. Drawing the rest from reference TRBV7-2 and TRBJ2-1, the complete variable domain is GAGVSQSPSNKVTEKGKDVELRCDPISGHTALYWYRQSLGQGLEFLIYFQGNSAPDKSGLPSDRFSAERTGGSVSTLTIQRTQQEDSAVYLCASSLGGFRDEQFFGPGTRLTVL.